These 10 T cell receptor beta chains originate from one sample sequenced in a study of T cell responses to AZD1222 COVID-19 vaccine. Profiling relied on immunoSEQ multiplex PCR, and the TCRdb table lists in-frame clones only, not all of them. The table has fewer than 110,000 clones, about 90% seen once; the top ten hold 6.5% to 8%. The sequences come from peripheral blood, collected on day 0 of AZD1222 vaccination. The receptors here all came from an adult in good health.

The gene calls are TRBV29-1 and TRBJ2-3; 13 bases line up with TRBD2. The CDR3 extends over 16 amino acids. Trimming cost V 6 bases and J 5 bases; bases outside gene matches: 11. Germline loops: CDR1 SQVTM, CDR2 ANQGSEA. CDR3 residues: CSVDGLAGVGGDTQYF. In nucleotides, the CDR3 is TGCAGCGTGGATGGACTAGCGGGAGTAGGGGGAGATACGCAGTATTTT.

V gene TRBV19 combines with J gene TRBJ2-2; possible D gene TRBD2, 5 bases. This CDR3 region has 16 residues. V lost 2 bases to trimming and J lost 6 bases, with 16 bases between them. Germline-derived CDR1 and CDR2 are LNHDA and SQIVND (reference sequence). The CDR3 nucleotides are TGTGCCAGTAGTATAAGCGGCAGGACGAGGGCCGGGGAGCTGTTTTTT. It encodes CASSISGRTRAGELFF.

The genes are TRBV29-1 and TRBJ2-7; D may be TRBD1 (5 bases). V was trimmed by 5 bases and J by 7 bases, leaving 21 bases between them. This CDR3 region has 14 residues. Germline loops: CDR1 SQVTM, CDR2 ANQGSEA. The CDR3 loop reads CSVNSAGNQEEQYF. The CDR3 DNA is TGCAGCGTTAATTCCGCAGGGAATCAAGAAGAGCAGTACTTC.

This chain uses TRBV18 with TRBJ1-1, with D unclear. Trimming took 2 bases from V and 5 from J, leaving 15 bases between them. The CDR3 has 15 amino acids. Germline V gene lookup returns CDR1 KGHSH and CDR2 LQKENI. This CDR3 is CASSPARESRTEAFF. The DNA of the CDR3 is TGTGCCAGCTCACCAGCCCGGGAAAGTAGAACTGAAGCTTTCTTT.

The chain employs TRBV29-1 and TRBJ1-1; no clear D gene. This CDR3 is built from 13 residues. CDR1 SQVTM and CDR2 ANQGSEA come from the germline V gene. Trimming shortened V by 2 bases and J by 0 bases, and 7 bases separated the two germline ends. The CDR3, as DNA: TGCAGCGTTGAACGACACCTGAACACTGAAGCTTTCTTT. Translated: CSVERHLNTEAFF.

The chain's CDR3 is CSVRTGVGYTF. The CDR3 nucleotides are TGCAGCGTTAGGACAGGGGTAGGCTACACCTTC. This sequence joins TRBV29-1 and TRBJ1-2, with 9 positions matching TRBD1. The CDR3 contains 11 residues. Per germline, CDR1 SQVTM and CDR2 ANQGSEA. V lost 5 bases to trimming and J lost 8 bases; unmatched junction nucleotides: 3.

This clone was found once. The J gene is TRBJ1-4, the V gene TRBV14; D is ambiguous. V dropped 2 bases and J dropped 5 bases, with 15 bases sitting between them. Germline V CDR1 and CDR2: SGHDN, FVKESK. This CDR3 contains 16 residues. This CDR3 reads CASSQTQPAVNEKLFF. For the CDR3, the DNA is TGTGCCAGCAGCCAAACCCAGCCAGCCGTGAATGAAAAACTGTTTTTT.

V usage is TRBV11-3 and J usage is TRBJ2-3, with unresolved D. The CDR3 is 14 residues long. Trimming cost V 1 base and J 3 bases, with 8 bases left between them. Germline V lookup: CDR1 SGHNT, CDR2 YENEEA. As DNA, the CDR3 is TGTGCCAGCAGCTTAGTTGCGAGTACAGATACGCAGTATTTT. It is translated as CASSLVASTDTQYF.

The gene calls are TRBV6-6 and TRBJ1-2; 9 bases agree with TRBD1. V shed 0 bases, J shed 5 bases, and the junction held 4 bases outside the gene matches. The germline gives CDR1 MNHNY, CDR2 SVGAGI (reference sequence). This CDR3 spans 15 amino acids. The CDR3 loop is CASSYSDRGWYGYTF. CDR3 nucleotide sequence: TGTGCCAGCAGTTACTCCGACAGGGGGTGGTATGGCTACACCTTC.

The CDR3 DNA follows: TGTGCCAGCAGTGGGGCAGGGATGTATAGCAATCAGCCCCAGCATTTT. Its protein is CASSGAGMYSNQPQHF. The chain employs TRBV27 and TRBJ1-5, with a weak D call TRBD1 (5 bases). Trimming removed 5 bases at V and 0 bases at J, with 14 bases between. The CDR3 loop spans 16 amino acids. Germline V gives CDR1 MNHEY, CDR2 SMNVEV (reference sequence).